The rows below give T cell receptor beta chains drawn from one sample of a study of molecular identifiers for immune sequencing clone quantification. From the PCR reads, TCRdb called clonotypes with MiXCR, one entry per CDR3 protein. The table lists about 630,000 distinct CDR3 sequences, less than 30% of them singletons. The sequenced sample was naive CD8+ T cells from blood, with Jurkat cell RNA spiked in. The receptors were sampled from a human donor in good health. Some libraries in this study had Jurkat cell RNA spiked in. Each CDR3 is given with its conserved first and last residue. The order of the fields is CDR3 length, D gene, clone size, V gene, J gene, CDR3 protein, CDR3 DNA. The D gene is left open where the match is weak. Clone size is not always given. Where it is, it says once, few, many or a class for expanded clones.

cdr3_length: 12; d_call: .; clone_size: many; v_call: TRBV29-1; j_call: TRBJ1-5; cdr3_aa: CSVRDPDQPQHF; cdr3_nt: TGCAGCGTTAGGGATCCCGATCAGCCCCAGCATTTT
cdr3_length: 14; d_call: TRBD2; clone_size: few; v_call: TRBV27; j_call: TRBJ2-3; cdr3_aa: CASSLGVAGVTQYF; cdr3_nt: TGTGCCAGCAGTCTCGGAGTAGCGGGAGTTACGCAGTATTTT
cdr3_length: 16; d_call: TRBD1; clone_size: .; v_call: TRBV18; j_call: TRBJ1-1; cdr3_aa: CASSPGQGTMNTEAFF; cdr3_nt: TGTGCCAGCTCACCGGGACAGGGAACGATGAACACTGAAGCTTTCTTT
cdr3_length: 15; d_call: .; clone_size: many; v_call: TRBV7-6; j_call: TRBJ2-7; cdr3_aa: CASSLDGGAGYEQYF; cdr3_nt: TGTGCCAGCAGCTTAGATGGGGGCGCAGGCTACGAGCAGTACTTC
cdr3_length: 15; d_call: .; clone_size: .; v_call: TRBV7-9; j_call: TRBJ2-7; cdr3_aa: CASSLSGDGTYEQYF; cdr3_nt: TGTGCCAGCAGCTTATCGGGGGACGGAACCTACGAGCAGTACTTC
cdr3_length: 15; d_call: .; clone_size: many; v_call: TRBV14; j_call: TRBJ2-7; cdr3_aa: CASSPTGFRSYEQYF; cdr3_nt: TGTGCCAGCAGCCCAACGGGGTTTAGGTCCTACGAGCAGTACTTC
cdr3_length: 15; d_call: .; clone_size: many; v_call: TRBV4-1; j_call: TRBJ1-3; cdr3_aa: CASSPRGGAGNTIYF; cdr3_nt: TGCGCCAGCAGCCCCAGAGGGGGGGCTGGAAACACCATATATTTT
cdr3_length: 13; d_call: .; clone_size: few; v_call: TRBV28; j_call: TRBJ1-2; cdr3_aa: CASSTSQNYGYTF; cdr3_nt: TGTGCCAGCAGTACCTCCCAGAACTATGGCTACACCTTC
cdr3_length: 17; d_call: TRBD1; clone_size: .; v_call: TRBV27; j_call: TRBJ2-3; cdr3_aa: CASSLSFWTGSSDTQYF; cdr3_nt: TGTGCCAGCAGTTTATCGTTTTGGACAGGGTCTTCAGATACGCAGTATTTT
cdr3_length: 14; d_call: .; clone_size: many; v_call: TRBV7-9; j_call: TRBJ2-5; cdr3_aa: CASSSTGNPPAQYF; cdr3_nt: TGTGCCAGCAGCTCCACAGGCAATCCCCCCGCCCAGTACTTC
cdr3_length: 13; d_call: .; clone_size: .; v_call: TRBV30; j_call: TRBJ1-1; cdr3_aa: CAWSPGGDTEAFF; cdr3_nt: TGTGCCTGGAGTCCCGGGGGGGACACTGAAGCTTTCTTT
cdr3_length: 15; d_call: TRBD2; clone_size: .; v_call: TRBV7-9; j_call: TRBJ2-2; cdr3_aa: CASSLPGGSPGELFF; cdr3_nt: TGTGCCAGCAGCTTGCCCGGGGGGAGCCCCGGGGAGCTGTTTTTT
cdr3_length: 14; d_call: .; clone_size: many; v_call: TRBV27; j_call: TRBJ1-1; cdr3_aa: CASRLRGGAVSAFF; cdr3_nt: TGTGCCAGCAGACTCAGGGGAGGGGCCGTGAGCGCTTTCTTT
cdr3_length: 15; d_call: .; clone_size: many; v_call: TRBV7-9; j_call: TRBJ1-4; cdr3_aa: CASSLAGRPDEKLFF; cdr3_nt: TGTGCCAGCAGCTTAGCGGGCAGACCCGATGAAAAACTGTTTTTT
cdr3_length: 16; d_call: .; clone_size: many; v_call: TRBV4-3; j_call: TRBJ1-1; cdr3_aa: CASSQDRGAMNTEAFF; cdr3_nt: TGCGCCAGCAGCCAAGACCGGGGGGCCATGAACACTGAAGCTTTCTTT
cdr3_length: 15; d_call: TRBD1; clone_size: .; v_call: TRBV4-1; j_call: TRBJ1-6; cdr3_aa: CASSQAGTGNSPLHF; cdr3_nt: TGCGCCAGCAGCCAAGCCGGGACAGGGAATTCACCCCTCCACTTT
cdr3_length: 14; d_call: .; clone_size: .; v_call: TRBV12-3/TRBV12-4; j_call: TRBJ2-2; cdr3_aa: CANRRGMNTGELFF; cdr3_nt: TGTGCCAACCGGAGGGGAATGAACACCGGGGAGCTGTTTTTT